The clone carrying this TCR beta chain was seen more than once but under ten times. Its matching antigen is unknown. This specimen belongs to a study of beta chain features in type 1 diabetes. Study-level findings and limits: Patients with Type 1 diabetes showed moderately but significantly shorter TCRB CDR3s in all four CD4+ subsets. Across patients, naive, central memory and Treg TCRB repertoires exhibited apparently greater similarity than was observed across healthy donors. With patients and controls alike, PCR might favor shorter templates to an equal degree.

Expressed TCRB transcripts were sequenced because the isolated RNA had all been reverse transcribed beforehand. Generated by immunoSEQ multiplex PCR, the TCRdb table keeps only in-frame clones and is missing some. The table shows roughly 150,000 clones, with about 10% occurring only once. This CDR3 comprises 14 residues. Germline V gene lookup returns CDR1 SGDLS and CDR2 YYNGEE. The ends lost 1 base at V and 4 bases at J; junction bases unmatched: 4. The chain employs TRBV9 and TRBJ1-1, with 7 bases identical to TRBD1. The sequence was collected from a woman in her twenties or thirties with type 1 diabetes. The source material was central memory CD4+ T cells from blood. In DNA form, the CDR3 reads TGTGCCAGCAGCGTACGGGACAGACTCACTGAAGCTTTCTTT. It encodes CASSVRDRLTEAFF.